This passage covers 30 T cell receptor beta chains from one sample sequenced in a study of shared clonotypes between healthy human individuals. Sequenced by immunoSEQ multiplex PCR; TCRdb stores in-frame clones only, minus some. The sample records hundreds of thousands of clones, approximately 96% being singletons. The naive CD8 fraction comprised CD45RO-negative cells positively selected for CCR7 and excluded terminally differentiated effector memory CD45RA+ cells. Sequencing was carried out using naive CD8+ T cells sorted from blood. The receptor set was obtained from a woman under 40 in good health.

This clone has only one observation. The chain uses TRBV6-1 and TRBJ2-5; tentative D call: TRBD2 (6 bases). Germline assignment: CDR1 MNHNS and CDR2 SASEGT. Between the trimmed V and J ends, which lost 4 bases and 7 bases, there was a span of 22 bases. The CDR3 extends over 16 amino acids. The CDR3: CASSALVGGSGGTQYF. CDR3 bases: TGTGCCAGCAGTGCACTGGTTGGGGGGTCCGGGGGGACCCAGTACTTC.

This clone was detected a few times. In the same sample, other DNA sequences code for this CDR3. This chain connects TRBV27 to TRBJ1-5, with 9 bases identical to TRBD1. There are 13 residues in the CDR3. The germline CDR1 and CDR2 sequences are MNHEY and SMNVEV (reference sequence). V lost 4 bases, J lost 7 bases, and 2 bases stayed unmatched. The DNA of the CDR3 is TGTGCCAGCAGTTCACAGGGGGCACAGCCCCAGCATTTT. It translates to CASSSQGAQPQHF.

The rearrangement uses TRBV13 and TRBJ1-2; TRBD1 might be the D (6 bases). V shed 1 base and J shed 4 bases, with 13 bases lying between them. There are 15 residues in the CDR3. Germline CDR1 PRHDT, CDR2 FYEKMQ (reference sequence). This CDR3 reads CASSLDPGEAYGYTF. CDR3 coding DNA: TGTGCCAGCAGCTTAGATCCAGGGGAGGCCTATGGCTACACCTTC. The complete variable domain, with remaining parts taken from reference TRBV13 and TRBJ1-2, reads AAGVIQSPRHLIKEKRETATLKCYPIPRHDTVYWYQQGPGQDPQFLISFYEKMQSDKGSIPDRFSAQQFSDYHSELNMSSLELGDSALYFCASSLDPGEAYGYTFGSGTRLTVV.

This sequence joins TRBV28 and TRBJ2-3, with D hard to call. V lost 5 bases and J 7 bases, leaving 10 bases between the germline ends. Germline values: CDR1 MDHEN, CDR2 SYDVKM. The CDR3 is made up of 12 amino acids. CDR3 DNA sequence: TGTGCCAGCAGTCTCATCGTGCATACGCAGTATTTT. Amino acids: CASSLIVHTQYF.

The count of this clone is one. The V and J genes are TRBV27 and TRBJ2-7; 7 bases are a match to TRBD1. CDR3 size: 14 residues. Trimming at V came to 6 bases and at J to 2 bases, leaving 7 bases not matched to a gene. CDR1 is MNHEY and CDR2 is SMNVEV in the germline V gene (reference sequence). The CDR3 region has the DNA TGTGCCAGCAGGCTAGGAGACAGGGCCTACGAGCAGTACTTC. It translates to CASRLGDRAYEQYF.

This chain connects TRBV6-1 to TRBJ1-5; D gene unclear. The V and J ends lost 8 bases and 0 bases respectively, with 11 bases between them. There are 14 residues in the CDR3. Germline V gene sequence: CDR1 MNHNS, CDR2 SASEGT. The CDR3 DNA sequence: TGTGCCAGCTGGGAGGGCCTTAGCAATCAGCCCCAGCATTTT. The encoded protein is CASWEGLSNQPQHF.

The chain uses TRBV5-1 and TRBJ1-4; D gene ambiguous. Germline-derived CDR1 and CDR2 are SGHRS and YFSETQ. The CDR3 totals 15 residues. Trimming left V 5 bases short and J 0 bases short, with 11 bases between. CDR3 sequence reads: CASSWTDATNEKLFF. CDR3 bases: TGCGCCAGCAGTTGGACGGATGCAACTAATGAAAAACTGTTTTTT.

The chain joins TRBV28 to TRBJ2-3, with 10 bases fitting TRBD2. This CDR3 comprises 18 residues. V shed 3 bases, J shed 4 bases, and the junction held 13 bases outside the gene matches. Germline V gene sequence: CDR1 MDHEN, CDR2 SYDVKM. CDR3 region: CASSLWGASGRGSDTQYF. Written as DNA, the CDR3 is TGTGCCAGCAGTTTGTGGGGGGCTAGCGGGAGAGGTTCAGATACGCAGTATTTT.

Concerning this clone itself: Distinct nucleotide sequences in the sample also encode this CDR3. The chain carries TRBV19 and TRBJ2-7; TRBD1 aligns across 8 bases. Per germline, CDR1 LNHDA and CDR2 SQIVND (reference sequence). With V trimmed by 1 base and J by 5 bases, 1 base remained unmatched. The CDR3 has 13 amino acids. In DNA form, the CDR3 reads TGTGCCAGTAGTATAGGACAGGGGAACGAGCAGTACTTC. Residues: CASSIGQGNEQYF.

The chain couples TRBV28 to TRBJ2-3; unclear D gene. The CDR3 sequence is 14 residues long. V lost 5 bases and J 3 bases, leaving 12 bases between the germline ends. The germline V gene encodes CDR1 MDHEN and CDR2 SYDVKM. The CDR3 reads CASSPLVGTDTQYF. The DNA of the CDR3 is TGTGCCAGCAGTCCTTTGGTGGGAACAGATACGCAGTATTTT.

This clone was picked up one time. The rearrangement uses TRBV6-1 and TRBJ1-1; TRBD1 is a possible D gene (5 bases). The germline V gene has CDR1 MNHNS and CDR2 SASEGT. The CDR3 totals 15 residues. With 3 bases removed from V and 4 bases from J, the gap between germline ends came to 15 bases. The CDR3 is CASSDYVAGSTEAFF. CDR3 nucleotides: TGTGCCAGCAGTGATTATGTTGCAGGGAGCACTGAAGCTTTCTTT.

This rearrangement joins TRBV27 to TRBJ2-7; D is perhaps TRBD1 or TRBD2 (5 bases each). CDR3 length: 17 residues. Germline-derived CDR1 and CDR2 are MNHEY and SMNVEV (reference sequence). Trimming took 6 bases from V and 2 from J, leaving 23 bases between them. The CDR3 reads CASSAIYSRDGTYEQYF. For the CDR3, the DNA is TGTGCCAGCAGCGCCATATACTCCCGGGACGGTACCTACGAGCAGTACTTC.

The rearrangement joins TRBV6-4 to TRBJ1-5; maybe TRBD1 (5 bases). The V gene's germline CDR1 is MRHNA and CDR2 SNTAGT. This CDR3 comprises 13 residues. Between the trimmed V and J ends, which lost 5 bases and 8 bases, there was a span of 13 bases. CDR3 nucleotide sequence: TGTGCCAGCAGTCCTCGGTTAGGGGAGCCCCAGCATTTT. It encodes CASSPRLGEPQHF.

This sequence joins TRBV4-1 and TRBJ2-2; 8 bases are a match to TRBD2. The CDR3 loop spans 17 amino acids. Germline V gives CDR1 MGHRA, CDR2 YSYEKL. The V segment lost 0 bases and the J segment 8 bases; nucleotides outside the gene matches: 11. CDR3 protein: CASSQDPGLAHTGELFF. The CDR3 DNA reads TGCGCCAGCAGCCAAGACCCCGGACTAGCTCATACGGGGGAGCTGTTTTTT.

This chain uses TRBV2 with TRBJ2-1, with D perhaps matching TRBD2 (6 bases). The V end lost 6 bases, the J end lost 4 bases, and 19 bases lay between the germline ends. Germline V gene data show CDR1 as SNHLY and CDR2 as FYNNEI. CDR3 length: 16 amino acids. Here the CDR3 DNA reads TGTGCCAGCAGGGCCTTTGGGGGAGGACGGTACAATGAGCAGTTCTTC. Amino acid sequence: CASRAFGGGRYNEQFF. The entire variable domain, with the rest obtained from reference TRBV2 and TRBJ2-1, is as follows: EPEVTQTPSHQVTQMGQEVILRCVPISNHLYFYWYRQILGQKVEFLVSFYNNEISEKSEIFDDQFSVERPDGSNFTLKIRSTKLEDSAMYFCASRAFGGGRYNEQFFGPGTRLTVL.

The chain has TRBV6-1 and TRBJ1-5; possible D gene TRBD1, 6 bases. CDR3 length: 15 residues. Trimming took 3 bases from V and 0 from J, leaving 9 bases between them. The germline V gene encodes CDR1 MNHNS and CDR2 SASEGT. CDR3 amino acids: CASSDYRVSNQPQHF. The DNA for the CDR3 is TGTGCCAGCAGTGATTACAGGGTTAGCAATCAGCCCCAGCATTTT.

The chain links TRBV5-1 to TRBJ2-1; 9 positions agree with TRBD1. Trimming cost V 1 base and J 8 bases; bases outside gene matches: 7. CDR1 is SGHRS, CDR2 YFSETQ, per germline. The CDR3 consists of 15 residues. CDR3 protein: CASSLNRGQVDEQFF. CDR3 coding DNA: TGCGCCAGCAGCTTGAACAGGGGGCAGGTCGATGAGCAGTTCTTC.

The chain links TRBV28 to TRBJ2-7; D not resolved. The CDR3 consists of 13 residues. CDR1 and CDR2 (germline): MDHEN, SYDVKM. V shed 3 bases and J shed 6 bases, with 12 bases lying between them. The CDR3 DNA is TGTGCCAGCAGTTTGGGCCCCGTATCCGAGCAGTACTTC. It encodes CASSLGPVSEQYF.

CDR3 in DNA: TGTGCCAGCAGACACGGGACAGGGGCTGGGGCCAACGTCCTGACTTTC. This gives the protein CASRHGTGAGANVLTF. This chain connects TRBV7-9 to TRBJ2-6, with TRBD1 matching 10 bases. The CDR3 sequence is 16 residues long. With 6 bases clipped from V and 2 bases from J, the junction kept 4 bases outside the gene matches. Germline-derived CDR1 and CDR2 are SEHNR and FQNEAQ (reference sequence).

The rearrangement links TRBV19 to TRBJ2-7, with TRBD2 identical over 10 bases. The CDR3 spans 14 residues. The V gene end was trimmed by 5 bases and the J gene end by 5 bases; junction bases not matched to a gene: 6. Germline V gene data show CDR1 as LNHDA and CDR2 as SQIVND (reference sequence). The CDR3 nucleotides are TGTGCCAGTAGTCAAACTAGCGGGACGAACGAGCAGTACTTC. It codes for CASSQTSGTNEQYF.

The J gene is TRBJ2-3, the V gene TRBV25-1, with 7 bases identical to TRBD1. From germline, CDR1 is MGHDK and CDR2 SYGVNS. Trimming took 6 bases from V and 9 from J; bases not matched to a gene: 9. CDR3 length: 13 amino acids. The CDR3 bases are TGTGCCAGCAGCCACAGGGGCCCTAACACGCAGTATTTT. Translated: CASSHRGPNTQYF. Supplemented by reference TRBV25-1 and TRBJ2-3, the full variable domain reads EADIYQTPRYLVIGTGKKITLECSQTMGHDKMYWYQQDPGMELHLIHYSYGVNSTEKGDLSSESTVSRIRTEHFPLTLESARPSHTSQYLCASSHRGPNTQYFGPGTRLTVL.

The CDR3 here is CASSLEAGFSYEQYF. The CDR3 DNA is TGTGCCAGCAGCTTAGAGGCTGGGTTTTCCTACGAGCAGTACTTC. The V and J genes are TRBV7-8 and TRBJ2-7; D remains ambiguous. The CDR3 runs 15 residues. Germline V gene lookup returns CDR1 SGHVS and CDR2 FQNEAQ. V was pared by 1 base and J by 1 base, with 11 bases between.

In its sample, this clone was seen once. The chain couples TRBV10-2 to TRBJ2-1, with 7 bases identical to TRBD2. Per germline, CDR1 WSHSY and CDR2 SAAADI. The V gene end was trimmed by 0 bases and the J gene end by 4 bases; junction bases not matched to a gene: 6. The CDR3 has 16 residues. CDR3 bases: TGCGCCAGCAGTGAGTCGGCGGCGGGAGCTTACAATGAGCAGTTCTTC. Protein sequence: CASSESAAGAYNEQFF.

The chain carries TRBV6-4 and TRBJ2-1; 8 positions agree with TRBD2. V was pared by 3 bases and J by 3 bases, with 7 bases of the junction left unmatched. This CDR3 contains 16 residues. CDR1 is MRHNA, CDR2 SNTAGT, per germline. CDR3 residues: CASSEGQRGIYNEQFF. CDR3 DNA: TGTGCCAGCAGTGAGGGCCAGCGGGGGATCTACAATGAGCAGTTCTTC.

The chain is built from TRBV27 and TRBJ2-3, with D perhaps TRBD2 (6 bases). Trimming stripped 8 bases from V and 6 bases from J, with 12 bases between. Looked up from germline, CDR1 is MNHEY and CDR2 is SMNVEV (reference sequence). There are 12 residues in the CDR3. The CDR3 region is CASSRRGDTQYF. In nucleotides, the CDR3 is TGTGCCAGCTCCCGGAGGGGTGATACGCAGTATTTT.

The rearrangement uses TRBV5-1 and TRBJ1-2; D is possibly TRBD1 (6 bases). CDR1 and CDR2 from the germline V gene are SGHRS and YFSETQ. The length of the CDR3 is 15 residues. Trimming took 3 bases from V and 6 from J, leaving 18 bases between them. The CDR3 protein is CASSYGTSTGDGYTF. CDR3 bases: TGCGCCAGCAGCTACGGGACATCCACCGGGGATGGCTACACCTTC. Full variable domain (outside the CDR3, taken from reference TRBV5-1 and TRBJ1-2): KAGVTQTPRYLIKTRGQQVTLSCSPISGHRSVSWYQQTPGQGLQFLFEYFSETQRNKGNFPGRFSGRQFSNSRSEMNVSTLELGDSALYLCASSYGTSTGDGYTFGSGTRLTVV.

This chain uses TRBV29-1 with TRBJ2-1; 8 positions match TRBD2. CDR3 size: 13 residues. Trimming cost V 6 bases and J 10 bases; bases outside gene matches: 11. CDR1 is SQVTM and CDR2 is ANQGSEA in the germline V gene. In nucleotides, the CDR3 is TGCAGCGTGGAGTATGGTAGCGGGGTAGAGCAGTTCTTC. Translation: CSVEYGSGVEQFF.

The chain joins TRBV7-9 to TRBJ2-3, with no clear D. Trimming removed 2 bases at V and 6 bases at J, with 6 bases between. This CDR3 is 12 amino acids long. From germline, CDR1 is SEHNR and CDR2 FQNEAQ (reference sequence). The CDR3 region is CASSLFSDTQYF. The CDR3 bases are TGTGCCAGCAGCTTATTCTCCGATACGCAGTATTTT.

CDR3 loop: CASSLLTGERTEAFF. CDR3 in DNA: TGCGCCAGCAGCTTGTTGACAGGGGAGCGCACTGAAGCTTTCTTT. This chain links TRBV5-1 with TRBJ1-1; 8 bases line up with TRBD1. Germline CDR1 reads SGHRS; CDR2 reads YFSETQ. The CDR3 runs 15 residues. V dropped 1 base and J dropped 4; count of bases not matched to a gene: 6. The variable domain in full, completed from reference TRBV5-1 and TRBJ1-1, reads KAGVTQTPRYLIKTRGQQVTLSCSPISGHRSVSWYQQTPGQGLQFLFEYFSETQRNKGNFPGRFSGRQFSNSRSEMNVSTLELGDSALYLCASSLLTGERTEAFFGQGTRLTVV.

This chain joins TRBV15 and TRBJ1-5; no definite D call. The V and J ends lost 3 bases and 8 bases respectively, with 11 bases between them. This CDR3 has 13 residues. Per germline, CDR1 LNHNV and CDR2 YYDKDF (reference sequence). The DNA for the CDR3 is TGTGCCACCAGCAGGGGGAGTTTTGAGCCCCAGCATTTT. It is translated as CATSRGSFEPQHF. Drawing the rest from reference TRBV15 and TRBJ1-5, the complete variable domain is DAMVIQNPRYQVTQFGKPVTLSCSQTLNHNVMYWYQQKSSQAPKLLFHYYDKDFNNEADTPDNFQSRRPNTSFCFLDIRSPGLGDTAMYLCATSRGSFEPQHFGDGTRLSIL.